These 8 T cell receptor beta chains originate from one sample sequenced in a study of shared clonotypes between healthy human individuals. Clones were read by immunoSEQ multiplex PCR, and TCRdb kept only the in-frame ones, dropping some. The sample consists of about 1,500,000 clones, approximately 97% of them appearing once. Sequencing was carried out using naive CD4+ T cells sorted from blood. Subset specified: CD45RA+ positively selected. The receptors here all came from a man aged 30 to 45 in good health.

The CDR3 is CASSPRAADYEQYF. In DNA form, the CDR3 reads TGTGCCAGCTCACCGCGAGCGGCAGACTACGAGCAGTACTTC. The rearrangement links TRBV18 to TRBJ2-7; D possibly corresponds to TRBD2 (5 bases). The CDR3 is 14 amino acids. The V end lost 3 bases, the J end lost 3 bases, and 12 bases lay between the germline ends. Germline V gives CDR1 KGHSH, CDR2 LQKENI.

This clone appeared once. This chain links TRBV7-2 with TRBJ1-2; TRBD1 matches at 8 bases. The CDR3 is made up of 15 amino acids. The germline CDR1 and CDR2 sequences are SGHTA and FQGNSA. V trimming: 4 bases; J trimming: 6 bases; junction bases outside the gene matches: 10. The CDR3, as DNA: TGTGCCAGCAGCTCCCGGACAGGGAGGGGGGATGGCTACACCTTC. Translating it yields CASSSRTGRGDGYTF.

The chain combines TRBV19 with TRBJ2-3, with D possibly TRBD2 on 5 matching bases. The CDR3 spans 17 residues. V lost 3 bases and J lost 0, with 16 bases in between. Germline assignment: CDR1 LNHDA and CDR2 SQIVND (reference sequence). The CDR3 DNA follows: TGTGCCAGTAGTATTTCGGCGCGCCGGACTAGCACAGATACGCAGTATTTT. It encodes CASSISARRTSTDTQYF.

The chain is built from TRBV27 and TRBJ1-5; 12 nucleotides agree with TRBD1. The CDR3 is made up of 15 amino acids. Germline V gene lookup returns CDR1 MNHEY and CDR2 SMNVEV (reference sequence). V was pared by 5 bases and J by 6 bases, with 5 bases of the junction left unmatched. CDR3 bases: TGTGCCAGCAGTCCCGGGACAGGGGGCTTTCAGCCCCAGCATTTT. It specifies CASSPGTGGFQPQHF.

The gene calls are TRBV2 and TRBJ2-7; 9 positions agree with TRBD1. The junction had 9 bases not matched to a gene; V was cut back by 5 bases and J by 4 bases. Germline CDR1 and CDR2: SNHLY and FYNNEI. The CDR3 has 15 residues. CDR3 DNA sequence: TGTGCCAGCAGTACCTTGGACAGGGGATTTTACGAGCAGTACTTC. Residues: CASSTLDRGFYEQYF. Looking up the rest from reference TRBV2 and TRBJ2-7 gives the full variable domain: EPEVTQTPSHQVTQMGQEVILRCVPISNHLYFYWYRQILGQKVEFLVSFYNNEISEKSEIFDDQFSVERPDGSNFTLKIRSTKLEDSAMYFCASSTLDRGFYEQYFGPGTRLTVT.

The chain carries TRBV5-5 and TRBJ2-7; 7 nucleotides align to TRBD2. With 1 base clipped from V and 2 bases from J, the junction kept 6 bases outside the gene matches. Germline assignment: CDR1 SGHKS and CDR2 YYEKEE (reference sequence). The CDR3 has 15 amino acids. CDR3 sequence: CASSLIGGSPYEQYF. The CDR3 coding sequence is TGTGCCAGCAGCTTGATCGGCGGGAGCCCCTACGAGCAGTACTTC. The variable domain in full, with the rest retrieved from reference TRBV5-5 and TRBJ2-7, is DAGVTQSPTHLIKTRGQQVTLRCSPISGHKSVSWYQQVLGQGPQFIFQYYEKEERGRGNFPDRFSARQFPNYSSELNVNALLLGDSALYLCASSLIGGSPYEQYFGPGTRLTVT.

V is TRBV7-9 and J is TRBJ2-7, with D possibly TRBD1 on 5 matching bases. Between the trimmed V and J ends, which lost 5 bases and 4 bases, there was a span of 9 bases. There are 12 residues in the CDR3. Germline V lookup: CDR1 SEHNR, CDR2 FQNEAQ (reference sequence). CDR3 residues: CASSRQPYEQYF. In nucleotides, the CDR3 is TGTGCCAGCAGCCGACAGCCATACGAGCAGTACTTC.

V is TRBV28 and J is TRBJ1-2; D is perhaps TRBD1 (5 bases). V lost 6 bases, J lost 4 bases, and 18 bases lay in between. The germline gives CDR1 MDHEN, CDR2 SYDVKM. The CDR3 extends over 15 amino acids. As DNA, the CDR3 is TGTGCCAGCAGGACCTTTAAGGGGCAGTCCTATGGCTACACCTTC. It specifies CASRTFKGQSYGYTF.